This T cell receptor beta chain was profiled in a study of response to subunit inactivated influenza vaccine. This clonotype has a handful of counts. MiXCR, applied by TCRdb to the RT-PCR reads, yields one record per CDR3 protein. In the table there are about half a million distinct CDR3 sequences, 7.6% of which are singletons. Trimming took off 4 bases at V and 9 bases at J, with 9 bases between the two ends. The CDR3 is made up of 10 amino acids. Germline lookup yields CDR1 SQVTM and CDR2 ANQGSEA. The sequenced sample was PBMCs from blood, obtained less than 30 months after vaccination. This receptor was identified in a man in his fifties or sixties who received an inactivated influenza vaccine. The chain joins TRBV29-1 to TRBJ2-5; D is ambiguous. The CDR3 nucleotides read TGCAGCGTTGCCGTTTCTCCCCAGTACTTC. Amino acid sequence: CSVAVSPQYF.